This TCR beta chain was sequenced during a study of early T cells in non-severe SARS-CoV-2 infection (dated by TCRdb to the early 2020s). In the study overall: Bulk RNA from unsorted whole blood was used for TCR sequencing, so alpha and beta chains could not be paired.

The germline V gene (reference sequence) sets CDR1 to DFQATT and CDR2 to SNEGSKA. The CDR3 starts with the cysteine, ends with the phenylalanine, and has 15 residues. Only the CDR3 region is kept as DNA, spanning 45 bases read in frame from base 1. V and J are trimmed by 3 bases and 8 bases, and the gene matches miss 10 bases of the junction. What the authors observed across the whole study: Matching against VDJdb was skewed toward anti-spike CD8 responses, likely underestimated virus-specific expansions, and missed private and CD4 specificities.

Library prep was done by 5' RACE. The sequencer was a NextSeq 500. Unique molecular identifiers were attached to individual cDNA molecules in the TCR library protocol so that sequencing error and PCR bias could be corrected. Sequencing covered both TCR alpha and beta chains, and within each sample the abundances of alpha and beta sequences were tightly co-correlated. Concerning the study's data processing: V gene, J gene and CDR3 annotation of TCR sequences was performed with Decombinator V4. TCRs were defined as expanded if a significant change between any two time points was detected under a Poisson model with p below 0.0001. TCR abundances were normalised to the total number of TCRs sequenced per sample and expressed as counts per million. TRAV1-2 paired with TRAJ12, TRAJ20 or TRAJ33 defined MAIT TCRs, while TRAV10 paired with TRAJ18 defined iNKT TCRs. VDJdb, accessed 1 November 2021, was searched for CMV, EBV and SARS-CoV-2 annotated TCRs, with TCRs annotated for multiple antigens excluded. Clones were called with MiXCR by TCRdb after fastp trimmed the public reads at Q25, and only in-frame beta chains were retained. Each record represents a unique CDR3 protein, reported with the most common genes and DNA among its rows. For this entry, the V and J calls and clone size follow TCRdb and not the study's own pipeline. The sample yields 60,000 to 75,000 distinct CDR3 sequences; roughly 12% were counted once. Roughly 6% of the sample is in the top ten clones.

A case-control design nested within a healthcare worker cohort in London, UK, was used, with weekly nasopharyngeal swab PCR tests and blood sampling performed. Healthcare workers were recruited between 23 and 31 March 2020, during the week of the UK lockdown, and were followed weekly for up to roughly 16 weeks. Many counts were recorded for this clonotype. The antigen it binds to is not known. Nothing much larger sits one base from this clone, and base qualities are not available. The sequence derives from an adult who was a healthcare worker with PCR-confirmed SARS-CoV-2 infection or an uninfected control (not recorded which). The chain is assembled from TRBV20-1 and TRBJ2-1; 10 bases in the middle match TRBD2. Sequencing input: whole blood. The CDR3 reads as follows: CSASPVSGRDDEQFF. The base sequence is TGCAGTGCTAGCCCCGTGAGCGGGAGGGACGATGAGCAGTTCTTC.